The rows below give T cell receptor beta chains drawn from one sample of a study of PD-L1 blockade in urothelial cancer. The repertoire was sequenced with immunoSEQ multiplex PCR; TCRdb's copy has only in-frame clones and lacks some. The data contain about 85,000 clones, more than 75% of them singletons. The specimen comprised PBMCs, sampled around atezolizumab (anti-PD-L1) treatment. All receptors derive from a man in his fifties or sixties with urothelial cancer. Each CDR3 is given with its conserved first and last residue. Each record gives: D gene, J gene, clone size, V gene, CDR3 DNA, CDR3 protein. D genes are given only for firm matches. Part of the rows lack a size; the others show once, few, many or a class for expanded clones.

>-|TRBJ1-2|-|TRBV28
TGTGCCAGCAGCAGTCTAGGGGTCTATGGCTACACCTTC
CASSSLGVYGYTF
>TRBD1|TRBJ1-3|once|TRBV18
TGTGCCAGCTCATCCCCGACAGGGATGGGAGGAGGAAACACCATATATTTT
CASSSPTGMGGGNTIYF
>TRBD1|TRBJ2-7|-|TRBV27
TGTGCCAGCAGAAATTTCCGGGACAGCTCCTACGAGCAGTACTTC
CASRNFRDSSYEQYF
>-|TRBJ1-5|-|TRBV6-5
TGTGCCAGCAGTTATAATGGCAATCAGCCCCAGCATTTT
CASSYNGNQPQHF
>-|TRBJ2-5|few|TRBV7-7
TGTGCTAGCAGCACGGACAGTATTGAGACCCAGTACTTC
CASSTDSIETQYF
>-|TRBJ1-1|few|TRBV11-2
TGTGCCAGCAGATTCGGACAATCCACTGAAGCTTTCTTT
CASRFGQSTEAFF
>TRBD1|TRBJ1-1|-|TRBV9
TGTGCCAGCAGCGAGACTGGACAGGGGACCACTGAAGCTTTCTTT
CASSETGQGTTEAFF
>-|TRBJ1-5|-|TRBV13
TGTGCCAGCAGCTTAAGGGGAAGGCAGCCCCAGCATTTT
CASSLRGRQPQHF
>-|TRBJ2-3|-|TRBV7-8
TGTGCCAGCAGAACTCTAGAAAACACAGATACGCAGTATTTT
CASRTLENTDTQYF
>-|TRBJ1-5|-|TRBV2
TGTGCCAGCAGTGAACAACAGATTCAGCCCCAGCATTTT
CASSEQQIQPQHF
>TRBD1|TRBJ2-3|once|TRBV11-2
TGTGCCAGCAGCTTACAGCTAGGGACAGAACGCACAGATACGCAGTATTTT
CASSLQLGTERTDTQYF
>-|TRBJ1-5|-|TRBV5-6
TGTGCCAGCAGCCAGGCCGGACCAGGGAGGAATCAGCCCCAGCATTTT
CASSQAGPGRNQPQHF
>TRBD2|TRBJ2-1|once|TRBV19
TGTGCCAGTACGGGGGGATGGTACAATGAGCAGTTCTTC
CASTGGWYNEQFF
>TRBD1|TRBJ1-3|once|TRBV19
TGTGCCAGTAGCTCGTCAGGGGGCCGAGTCTCTGGAAACACCATATATTTT
CASSSSGGRVSGNTIYF
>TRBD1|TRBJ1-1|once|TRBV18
TGTGCCAGCTCACCGCGACAGGGCGGCTGGGGAAGGGCTGAAGCTTTCTTT
CASSPRQGGWGRAEAFF
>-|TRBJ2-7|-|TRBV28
TGTGCCACCTTTTCGCGGAGCTCCTACGAGCAGTACTTC
CATFSRSSYEQYF
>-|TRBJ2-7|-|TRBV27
TGTGCCAGCAGTCGACAGTTTACCAACTACGAGCAGTACTTC
CASSRQFTNYEQYF
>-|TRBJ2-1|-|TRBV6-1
TGTGCCAGCAGTGATATCGGTAGGAGGGCGAACAATGAGCAGTTCTTC
CASSDIGRRANNEQFF
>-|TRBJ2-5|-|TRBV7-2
TGTGCCAGCAGCTTAGCTGTACAAGAGACCCAGTACTTC
CASSLAVQETQYF
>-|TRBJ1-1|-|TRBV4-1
TGCGCCAGCAGCCAGGGGGCCAGCGAAGCTTTCTTT
CASSQGASEAFF
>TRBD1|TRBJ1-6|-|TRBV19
TGTGCCAGTAGAGGACAGGGTCTTCTTTCACCCCTCCACTTT
CASRGQGLLSPLHF
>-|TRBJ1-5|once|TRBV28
TGTGCCAGCACTGGGAGCACTGGTCAGCCCCAGCATTTT
CASTGSTGQPQHF
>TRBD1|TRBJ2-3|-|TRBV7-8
TGTGCCAGCAGCCAACGGACAGGTAGCACAGATACGCAGTATTTT
CASSQRTGSTDTQYF
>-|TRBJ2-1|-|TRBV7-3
TGTGCCAGCAGCTTCGAAGGGGCGATCTCCTACAATGAGCAGTTCTTC
CASSFEGAISYNEQFF
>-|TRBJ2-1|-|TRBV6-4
TGTGCCAGCAGCCGGGACTCAGTCAATGAGCAGTTCTTC
CASSRDSVNEQFF
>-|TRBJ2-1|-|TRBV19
TGTGCCAGTAGTCCAGTGGCAAGCGGCAGGACTAATGAGCAGTTCTTC
CASSPVASGRTNEQFF
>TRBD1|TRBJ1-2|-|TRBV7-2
TGTGCCAGCAGCCCCGGGACAGAGTATGGCTACACCTTC
CASSPGTEYGYTF
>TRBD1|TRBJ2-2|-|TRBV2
TGTGCCAGCAGTGGGACAGGTTCTAACACCGGGGAGCTGTTTTTT
CASSGTGSNTGELFF
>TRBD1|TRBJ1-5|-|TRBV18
TGTGCCAGCTCATCCGGGACAGATAGCAATCAGCCCCAGCATTTT
CASSSGTDSNQPQHF
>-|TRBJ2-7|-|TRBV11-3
TGTGCCAGCAGCTACGGACAGTCCGGCGAGCAGTACTTC
CASSYGQSGEQYF
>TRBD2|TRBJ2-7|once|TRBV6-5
TGTGCCAGCAGCCGAGGACTAGCGGGGAGCCACGAGCAGTACTTC
CASSRGLAGSHEQYF
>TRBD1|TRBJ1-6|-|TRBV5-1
TGCGCCAGCAGCTGGACAGGGAACTTGGATAATTCACCCCTCCACTTT
CASSWTGNLDNSPLHF
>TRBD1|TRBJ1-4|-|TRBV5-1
TGCGCCAGCAGCCGGGACAGTTTCTTAGAACGGTTTTTT
CASSRDSFLERFF
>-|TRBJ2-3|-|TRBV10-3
TGTGCCATCAGTGAGTCGAGTTATACGCAGTATTTT
CAISESSYTQYF
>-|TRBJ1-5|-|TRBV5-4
TGTGCCAGCAGCTTGGCCGGGGGACAGCCCCAGCATTTT
CASSLAGGQPQHF
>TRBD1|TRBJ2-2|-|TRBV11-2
TGTGCCAGCAGCTTAGTACAGGGGATGAACACCGGGGAGCTGTTTTTT
CASSLVQGMNTGELFF
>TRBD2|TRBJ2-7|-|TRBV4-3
TGCGCCAGCAGCCAGGGGACTAGCGGGAGGGCCGGAGTCTACGAGCAGTACTTC
CASSQGTSGRAGVYEQYF
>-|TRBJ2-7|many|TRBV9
TGTGCCAGCAGCGTAGATACAGGGCCCTACGAGCAGTACTTC
CASSVDTGPYEQYF
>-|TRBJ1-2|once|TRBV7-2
TGTGCCAGCAGCTCATACCGGGGAGACTATGGCTACACCTTC
CASSSYRGDYGYTF
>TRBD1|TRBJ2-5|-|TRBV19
TGTGCCAGTAGTTCAGGACAGGCGCCAACCATGGAGACCCAGTACTTC
CASSSGQAPTMETQYF
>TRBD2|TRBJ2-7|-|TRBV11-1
TGTGCCAGCAGCCCAAGCGGGGGGAATGGCTACGAGCAGTACTTC
CASSPSGGNGYEQYF